This T cell receptor beta chain came from a study of identifying expanded T cells in peripheral blood. The table came from immunoSEQ multiplex PCR; TCRdb's copy has only in-frame clones and leaves some out. There are around 94,000 clones in the sample; 70% to 90% occur only once, and approximately 14% lies in the top ten. To note about this clone: Its cognate antigen is unknown.

This CDR3 region has 13 residues. V lost 3 bases, J lost 5 bases, and 11 bases lay in between. Germline CDR1 SGHTA, CDR2 FQGNSA. Broader study findings: Technical replicates showed 0.9 to 1.5 changed clones; two weeks about 16.4; four weeks 19. Across healthy donors, higher total template counts meant significantly greater roughly two-week count variance.

Healthy donors had no documented immune events, such as infections, while sampled. This chain uses TRBV7-2 with TRBJ2-7; D might be TRBD2 (5 bases). Material for sequencing was blood. The source is a person between 18 and 75 years old in good health. DNA for the CDR3: TGTGCCAGCAGCTTCACCCTCGGGGACGAGCAGTACTTC. This codes for CASSFTLGDEQYF.